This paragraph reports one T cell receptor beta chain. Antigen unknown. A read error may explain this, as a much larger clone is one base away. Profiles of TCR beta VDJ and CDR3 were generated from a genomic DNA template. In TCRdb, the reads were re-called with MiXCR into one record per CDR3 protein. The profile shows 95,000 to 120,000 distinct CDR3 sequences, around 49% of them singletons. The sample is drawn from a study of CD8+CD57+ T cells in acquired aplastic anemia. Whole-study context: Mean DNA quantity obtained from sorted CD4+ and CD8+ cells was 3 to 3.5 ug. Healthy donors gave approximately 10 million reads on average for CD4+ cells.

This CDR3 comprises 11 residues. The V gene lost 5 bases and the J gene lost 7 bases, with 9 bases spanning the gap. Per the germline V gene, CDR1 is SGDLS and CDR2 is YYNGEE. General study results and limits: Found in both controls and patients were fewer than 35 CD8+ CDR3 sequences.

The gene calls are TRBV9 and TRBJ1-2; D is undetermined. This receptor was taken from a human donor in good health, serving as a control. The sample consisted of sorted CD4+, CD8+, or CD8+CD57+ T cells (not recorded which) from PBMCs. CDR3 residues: CASSYSGGYTF. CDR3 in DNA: TGTGCCAGCAGTTACTCGGGTGGCTACACCTTC.